This is a list of T cell receptor beta chains from one sample in a study of CD4 and CD8 cells across lung adenocarcinoma regions. Via MiXCR, TCRdb re-called the PCR reads, giving one row per CDR3 protein. The sample contains thousands of distinct CDR3 sequences, 60% to 75% of which appear only once. The specimen sequenced was CD4+ T cells from the center of a lung tumor. These receptors came from a male donor with lung adenocarcinoma. The CD4 and CD8 labels of this study may be unreliable. Both conserved end residues are trimmed from each CDR3. D genes are given only for firm matches. Not every row has a clone size; where given, it reads once, few, many or a size class.

j_call: TRBJ2-1
v_call: TRBV6-1
d_call: TRBD1
clone_size: medium-sized
cdr3_aa: ASSSGQGLRDEQF

j_call: TRBJ1-2
v_call: TRBV4-1
d_call: TRBD1
clone_size: few
cdr3_aa: ASSRAWAGTGGYT

j_call: TRBJ2-3
v_call: TRBV7-7
d_call: TRBD2
clone_size: .
cdr3_aa: ASSPASGGVTDTQY

j_call: TRBJ2-1
v_call: TRBV7-6
d_call: TRBD2
clone_size: .
cdr3_aa: ASSIQAGSSYNEQF

j_call: .
v_call: TRBV7-2
d_call: .
clone_size: medium-sized
cdr3_aa: ASSLDHLQFYEQY

j_call: .
v_call: TRBV6-1
d_call: TRBD2
clone_size: .
cdr3_aa: ASSPGTTEVEQF

j_call: TRBJ2-3
v_call: TRBV28
d_call: .
clone_size: .
cdr3_aa: AGSGSGAKDTQY

j_call: TRBJ1-2
v_call: TRBV6-1
d_call: .
clone_size: medium-sized
cdr3_aa: ASSEGAADGYT

j_call: TRBJ1-5
v_call: TRBV6-1
d_call: TRBD1
clone_size: .
cdr3_aa: ASRAPTGLGQPQH

j_call: TRBJ2-7
v_call: TRBV11-3
d_call: TRBD2
clone_size: .
cdr3_aa: ASSSESASGTLEQY

j_call: TRBJ2-1
v_call: TRBV27
d_call: .
clone_size: .
cdr3_aa: ASSSARTKDEQF

j_call: TRBJ2-2
v_call: TRBV6-1
d_call: TRBD1
clone_size: medium-sized
cdr3_aa: ASTPRTGANTGELF

j_call: TRBJ1-1
v_call: TRBV5-6
d_call: .
clone_size: .
cdr3_aa: ASSLGQAITEAF

j_call: TRBJ2-7
v_call: TRBV6-5
d_call: .
clone_size: few
cdr3_aa: ASSYKRAGTYEQY

j_call: TRBJ2-4
v_call: TRBV6-1
d_call: TRBD2
clone_size: .
cdr3_aa: ASSKPTSGRAKNIQY

j_call: TRBJ1-6
v_call: TRBV6-5
d_call: TRBD1
clone_size: .
cdr3_aa: ASSYQEGGPSPLH

j_call: TRBJ1-6
v_call: TRBV6-1
d_call: .
clone_size: .
cdr3_aa: ASTKGHLMGSPLH

j_call: TRBJ1-2
v_call: TRBV6-5
d_call: .
clone_size: .
cdr3_aa: ASSYGGVWGYT

j_call: TRBJ1-6
v_call: TRBV4-3
d_call: TRBD1
clone_size: .
cdr3_aa: ASSHHDRGPSPLH

j_call: TRBJ2-5
v_call: TRBV12-3/TRBV12-4
d_call: TRBD1
clone_size: .
cdr3_aa: ASSLRQGSQETQY

j_call: TRBJ2-1
v_call: TRBV7-6
d_call: .
clone_size: few
cdr3_aa: ASSPGGARHNEQF

j_call: TRBJ1-5
v_call: TRBV27
d_call: .
clone_size: few
cdr3_aa: ASSLRHGANQPQH

j_call: TRBJ1-4
v_call: TRBV3-1
d_call: TRBD1
clone_size: medium-sized
cdr3_aa: ASSLSTGGGEKLF

j_call: TRBJ1-1
v_call: TRBV24-1
d_call: .
clone_size: few
cdr3_aa: ATEETGGTEAF

j_call: TRBJ2-1
v_call: TRBV7-2
d_call: TRBD2
clone_size: .
cdr3_aa: ASSYGLAGLNEQF

j_call: TRBJ2-3
v_call: TRBV6-1
d_call: .
clone_size: .
cdr3_aa: ASSASRGANTDTQY

j_call: .
v_call: TRBV6-1
d_call: .
clone_size: large
cdr3_aa: ASSEARWRPETQY

j_call: TRBJ2-7
v_call: TRBV7-2
d_call: .
clone_size: few
cdr3_aa: ASSLGVRGSYEQY

j_call: TRBJ2-1
v_call: TRBV27
d_call: .
clone_size: large
cdr3_aa: ASSWGGPNEQF

j_call: TRBJ2-5
v_call: TRBV7-6
d_call: TRBD2
clone_size: .
cdr3_aa: ASSLSAGGETQY

j_call: TRBJ2-3
v_call: TRBV6-1
d_call: TRBD2
clone_size: .
cdr3_aa: ASSGGTSGRATDTQY

j_call: TRBJ1-1
v_call: TRBV12-3/TRBV12-4
d_call: TRBD1
clone_size: .
cdr3_aa: ASSPGAGGMAF

j_call: .
v_call: TRBV11-3
d_call: .
clone_size: .
cdr3_aa: ASSVSGYEQY

j_call: .
v_call: TRBV6-1
d_call: TRBD2
clone_size: .
cdr3_aa: ASSESSARGGEQY

j_call: TRBJ2-1
v_call: TRBV12-3/TRBV12-4
d_call: TRBD2
clone_size: .
cdr3_aa: ASSPSGASYNEQF

j_call: TRBJ1-1
v_call: TRBV6-1
d_call: .
clone_size: .
cdr3_aa: ASSVSGNTDAF

j_call: TRBJ1-1
v_call: TRBV6-1
d_call: TRBD1
clone_size: few
cdr3_aa: ASSTGTVNEAF

j_call: TRBJ2-1
v_call: TRBV7-8
d_call: .
clone_size: .
cdr3_aa: ASSLSGLTYNEQF

j_call: TRBJ1-1
v_call: TRBV10-3
d_call: .
clone_size: few
cdr3_aa: AVTRVSEAF

j_call: TRBJ2-6
v_call: TRBV6-1
d_call: .
clone_size: few
cdr3_aa: ASSEAIYHGSGANVLT

j_call: TRBJ2-1
v_call: TRBV6-1
d_call: TRBD2
clone_size: .
cdr3_aa: ASRMTSGTYNEQF

j_call: TRBJ2-1
v_call: TRBV6-5
d_call: TRBD1
clone_size: .
cdr3_aa: ASSTDRAYNEQF

j_call: TRBJ1-2
v_call: TRBV6-1
d_call: TRBD1
clone_size: large
cdr3_aa: ASSWQGAESYGYT

j_call: TRBJ2-1
v_call: TRBV6-5
d_call: .
clone_size: .
cdr3_aa: ASSYLLRRGQPGIAYNEQF

j_call: TRBJ1-1
v_call: TRBV6-5
d_call: .
clone_size: medium-sized
cdr3_aa: ASSYLDRPAF